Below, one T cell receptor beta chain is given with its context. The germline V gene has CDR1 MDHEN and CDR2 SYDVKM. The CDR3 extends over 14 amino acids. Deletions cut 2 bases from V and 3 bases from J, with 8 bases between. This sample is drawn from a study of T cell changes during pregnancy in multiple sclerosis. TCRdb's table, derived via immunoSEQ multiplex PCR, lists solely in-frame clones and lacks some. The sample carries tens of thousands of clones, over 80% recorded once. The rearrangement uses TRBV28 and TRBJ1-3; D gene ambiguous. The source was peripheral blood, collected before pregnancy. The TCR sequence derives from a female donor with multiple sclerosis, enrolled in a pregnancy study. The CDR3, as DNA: TGTGCCAGCAGTTTAGGAGGGAGTGGAAACACCATATATTTT. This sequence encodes CASSLGGSGNTIYF.